The following is a TCR beta chain sequence with its context. Antigen: not known. Whoever was chosen for sequencing had shown CD8+CD57+ cell expansion by flow cytometry. Severe acquired aplastic anemia affected all patients. After removal of 4 bases from V and 8 bases from J, the junction contained 10 bases not matched to a gene. Germline V gene lookup returns CDR1 LNHDA and CDR2 SQIVND (reference sequence). This CDR3 spans 15 amino acids. TCR beta VDJ and CDR3 were profiled, and genomic DNA was the template. Using its own MiXCR run on the reads, TCRdb lists one record per CDR3 protein. The profile shows 180,000 or so distinct CDR3 sequences, around 48% of them singletons. This sample is drawn from a study of CD8+CD57+ T cells in acquired aplastic anemia. Study results and limitations: The number of CD8+ CDR3 sequences shared by patients and controls was about 30.

The chain links TRBV19 to TRBJ1-2, with 10 bases identical to TRBD1. The TCR sequence derives from a human donor with aplastic anemia. Sequenced material: sorted CD4+, CD8+, or CD8+CD57+ T cells (not recorded which) from PBMCs. Here the CDR3 reads CASSTPDRGPGGYTF. Written as DNA, the CDR3 is TGTGCCAGTAGTACACCTGACAGGGGGCCTGGAGGCTACACCTTC.